This TCR beta chain was retrieved from a study of T-cell memory formation after mild COVID-19 (dated by TCRdb to 2020 to 2023). General notes on the study: TCR sequence clusters from the two donors were found to be largely donor specific. Longitudinal TCRalpha and TCRbeta repertoire sequencing tracked T-cell clones expanding and contracting after mild COVID-19 in a couple of donors. The cohort comprised two young, previously healthy adult volunteers, one female and one male.

Broad study findings and their caveats: The second-wave clones that peaked on day 37 were not confirmed to be SARS-CoV-2 specific. Contracting CD4+ clones turned up mainly in the CM and EM memory subsets, whereas EMRA was where CD8+ clones were enriched. Only a couple of mild cases were covered in the study, and larger cohorts including severe cases with pre-infection samples were considered necessary. From day 15 to 85, contracting clones showed balanced CD4/CD8 phenotypes, whereas a second wave of clones that expanded from day 15 to 37 leaned towards CD4+. The detection of some responding clones in pre-infection memory suggests that pre-existing cross-reactive memory T cells joined the SARS-CoV-2 response.

Including the terminal cysteine and phenylalanine, the CDR3 comprises 17 residues. The DNA shown is the 51-base CDR3, in frame from base 1. Trimming at the junction amounts to 6 bases on V and 0 bases on J, and the germline ends lie 18 bases apart. The germline V gene (reference sequence) sets CDR1 to MNHNY and CDR2 to SVGAGI. This clonotype was seen only once. Its cognate antigen has yet to be identified. Base qualities are not recorded, but no much larger clone differs from it by a single base. Reads for this sample came from an Illumina NovaSeq 6000. TCRalpha and TCRbeta cDNA libraries were constructed by 5'RACE with constant-segment primers, with sample barcodes and unique molecular identifiers being introduced. RNA was extracted from every sample with Trizol reagent. The libraries were amplified in two PCR steps, and the second step added a second sample barcode and Illumina TruSeq adapters. Sequencing of libraries was performed on an Illumina NovaSeq with 2 x 150 bp paired-end reads. Regarding the original processing steps: With migec v1.2.7, reads were demultiplexed and then collapsed into UMI-guided consensus sequences. Using mixcr v2.1.11, the UMI consensuses were aligned to TRA and TRB V and J templates and assembled into clonotypes. Clonotypes were classified as expanded or contracted when called significant by both edgeR and NoisET, with noise models trained on biological replicates. For edgeR calls, the cutoffs were a false discovery rate-adjusted p below 0.01 and a log2 fold-change threshold of 1. PCA with hierarchical clustering of max-normalized trajectories of the 1000 most abundant clonotypes was used as exploratory dynamics analysis. The CD4 or CD8 phenotype of responding clones was assigned using the separately sequenced CD4+ and CD8+ repertoires. TCRdb reprocessed the public reads (quality trimming at Q25 with fastp, clone calling with MiXCR) and kept in-frame beta chains. All rows with the same CDR3 protein become a single entry with the most common DNA and genes. It is TCRdb's table, rather than the study itself, that gives the V and J calls and clone size. The sample records 200,000 or so distinct CDR3 sequences, roughly 16% of which are singletons. The top ten constitute under 2.5% of the sample.

PBMCs were isolated by Ficoll-Paque density gradient centrifugation. Sequencing was carried out using PBMCs or a T cell subset sorted from them (not recorded which). The TCR sequence derives from an adult woman who had mild COVID-19 (a few samples of this study predate the infection). The sample titles of this study are shuffled in the database, so cell type and time point are left out; the donor was told from shared clones. In this chain, TRBV6-6 is recombined with TRBJ1-3, with no reliable assignment of the D segment. The nucleotides read TGTGCCAGCAGGGGGTCAGCTCTACCCCGCTCTGGAAACACCATATATTTT. Its protein product is CASRGSALPRSGNTIYF.